Given below is one T cell receptor (beta chain) in context. Its target is not known. The source of the sample is a study of cytomegalovirus exposure and HLA in healthy donors. The germline V gene encodes CDR1 SGHTA and CDR2 FQGTGA. Trimming left V 2 bases short and J 4 bases short, with 6 bases between. This CDR3 has 13 residues. Researchers ran the PCR with 60 Vbeta and 13 Jbeta primers. Some clones are missing from TCRdb's copy, which holds only in-frame ones; the method was immunoSEQ multiplex PCR. In the table there are 200,000 or so clones, over 75% of which are singletons. Overall study results and limits: Investigators reported 150 to 200 TCR beta chains as tied to cytomegalovirus. The authors confirmed in vitro that a few CMV-associated chains were specific for CMV antigens. A prior analysis recorded that most TCR beta V segments were productive about 87% or about 30% of the time.

V usage is TRBV7-3 and J usage is TRBJ1-3, with D unclear. Sequencing input: PBMCs. The sequence derives from a middle-aged man in good health and CMV-seropositive. The CDR3 loop reads CASSLGQGNTIYF. The CDR3 nucleotides read TGTGCCAGCAGCTTAGGCCAAGGAAACACCATATATTTT.